This T cell receptor (beta chain) is drawn from a study of T cell repertoires in cytomegalovirus infection. Study-wide results and caveats: Identification of carriers of CMV plus the relevant HLA was achieved through cumulative public TCR beta family frequency.

Using its own MiXCR run on the reads, TCRdb lists one record per CDR3 protein. The repertoire includes approximately 1,000,000 distinct CDR3 sequences, about a third of them detected once, and roughly an eighth sits in the top ten. Germline V gene sequence: CDR1 MNHEY, CDR2 SMNVEV (reference sequence). The ends were cut back, 0 bases at V and 7 bases at J, with 12 bases in the middle. This CDR3 has 14 residues. Turning to this clonotype: Its antigen is still unknown.

The chain joins TRBV27 to TRBJ1-1, with TRBD1 as a possible D gene (6 bases). Sequencing used cultured CD8+ T cells from PBMCs, obtained from culture after CMV antigen stimulation. This receptor was identified in a human donor in good health (CMV status not recorded). Some clones in this sample may be carry-over from other donors' samples. The CDR3: CASSLSIGTIEAFF. CDR3 in DNA: TGTGCCAGCAGTTTATCGATTGGGACAATTGAAGCTTTCTTT.